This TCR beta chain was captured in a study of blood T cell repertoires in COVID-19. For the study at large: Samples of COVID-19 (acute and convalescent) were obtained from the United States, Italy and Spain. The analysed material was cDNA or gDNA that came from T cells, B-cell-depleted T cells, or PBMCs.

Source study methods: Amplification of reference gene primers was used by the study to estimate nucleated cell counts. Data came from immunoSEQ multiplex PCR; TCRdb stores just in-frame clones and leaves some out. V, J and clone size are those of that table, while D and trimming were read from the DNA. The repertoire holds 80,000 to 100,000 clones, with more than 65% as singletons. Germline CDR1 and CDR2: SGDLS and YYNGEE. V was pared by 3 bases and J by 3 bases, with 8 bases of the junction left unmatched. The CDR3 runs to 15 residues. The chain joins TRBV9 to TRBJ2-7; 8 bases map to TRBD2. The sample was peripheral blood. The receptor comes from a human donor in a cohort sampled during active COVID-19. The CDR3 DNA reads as TGTGCCAGCAGCGGGGCTAACGGGGGGGTCTACGAGCAGTACTTC. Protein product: CASSGANGGVYEQYF.